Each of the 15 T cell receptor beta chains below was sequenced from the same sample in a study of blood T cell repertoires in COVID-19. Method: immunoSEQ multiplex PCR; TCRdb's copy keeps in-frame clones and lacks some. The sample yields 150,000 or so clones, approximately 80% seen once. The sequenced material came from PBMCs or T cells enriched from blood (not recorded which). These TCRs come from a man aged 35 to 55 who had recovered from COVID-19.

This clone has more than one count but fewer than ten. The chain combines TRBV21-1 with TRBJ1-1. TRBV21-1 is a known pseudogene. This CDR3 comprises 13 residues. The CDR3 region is CATGGSSNTEAFF. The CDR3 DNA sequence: TGTGCCACGGGGGGCTCATCGAACACTGAAGCTTTCTTT.

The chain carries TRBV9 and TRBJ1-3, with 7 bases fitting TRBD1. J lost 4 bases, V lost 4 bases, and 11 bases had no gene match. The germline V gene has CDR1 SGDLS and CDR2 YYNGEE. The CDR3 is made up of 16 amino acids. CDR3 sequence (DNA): TGTGCCAGCAGCCCAGACATTGGGACAGTAGGAAACACCATATATTTT. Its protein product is CASSPDIGTVGNTIYF.

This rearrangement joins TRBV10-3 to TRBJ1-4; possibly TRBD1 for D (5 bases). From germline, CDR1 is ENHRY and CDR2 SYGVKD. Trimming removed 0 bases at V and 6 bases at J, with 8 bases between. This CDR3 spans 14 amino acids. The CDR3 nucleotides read TGTGCCATCAGTGAGTCTCGGGGGGATGAAAAACTGTTTTTT. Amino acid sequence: CAISESRGDEKLFF.

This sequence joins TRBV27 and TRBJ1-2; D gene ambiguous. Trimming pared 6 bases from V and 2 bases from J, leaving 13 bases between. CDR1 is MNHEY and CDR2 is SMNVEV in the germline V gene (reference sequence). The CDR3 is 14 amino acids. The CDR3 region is CASSRLEANYGYTF. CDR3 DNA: TGTGCCAGCAGCAGACTGGAAGCCAACTATGGCTACACCTTC.

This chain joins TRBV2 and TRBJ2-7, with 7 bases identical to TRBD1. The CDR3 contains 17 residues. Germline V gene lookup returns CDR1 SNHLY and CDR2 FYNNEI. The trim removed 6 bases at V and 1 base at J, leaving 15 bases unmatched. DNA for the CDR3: TGTGCCAGCAGGTTGGGGCTCGAAGGGGGCATTTCCTACGAGCAGTACTTC. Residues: CASRLGLEGGISYEQYF.

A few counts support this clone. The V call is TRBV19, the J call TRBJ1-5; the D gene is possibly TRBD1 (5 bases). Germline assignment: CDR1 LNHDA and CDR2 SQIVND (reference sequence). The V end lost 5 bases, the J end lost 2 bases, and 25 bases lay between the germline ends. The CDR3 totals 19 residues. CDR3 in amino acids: CASSVLGLAQGGGNQPQHF. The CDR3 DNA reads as TGTGCCAGTAGTGTACTCGGATTAGCCCAGGGCGGGGGCAATCAGCCCCAGCATTTT.

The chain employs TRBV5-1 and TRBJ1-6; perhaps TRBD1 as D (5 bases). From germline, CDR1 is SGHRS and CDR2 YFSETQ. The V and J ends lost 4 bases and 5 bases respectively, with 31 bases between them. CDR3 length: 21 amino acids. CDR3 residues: CASSRTTGSPGGFENNSPLHF. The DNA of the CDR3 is TGCGCCAGCAGCCGGACAACCGGATCCCCTGGTGGGTTTGAGAATAATTCACCCCTCCACTTT.

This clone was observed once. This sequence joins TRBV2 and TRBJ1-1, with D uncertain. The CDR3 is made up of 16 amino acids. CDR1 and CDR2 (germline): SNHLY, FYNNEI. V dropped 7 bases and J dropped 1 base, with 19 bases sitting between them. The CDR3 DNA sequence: TGTGCCAGCATTCTCGAGGGTGGAGCGGGGAACACTGAAGCTTTCTTT. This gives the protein CASILEGGAGNTEAFF. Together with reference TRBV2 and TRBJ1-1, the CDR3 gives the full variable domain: EPEVTQTPSHQVTQMGQEVILRCVPISNHLYFYWYRQILGQKVEFLVSFYNNEISEKSEIFDDQFSVERPDGSNFTLKIRSTKLEDSAMYFCASILEGGAGNTEAFFGQGTRLTVV.

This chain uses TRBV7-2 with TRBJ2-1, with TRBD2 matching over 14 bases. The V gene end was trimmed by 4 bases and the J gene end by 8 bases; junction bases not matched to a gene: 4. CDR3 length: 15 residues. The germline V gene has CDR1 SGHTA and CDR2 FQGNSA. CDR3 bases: TGTGCCAGCAGCTCTGGACTAGCGGGGGGCTATGAGCAGTTCTTC. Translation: CASSSGLAGGYEQFF.

The CDR3 is CASSRTGPGHEQYV. The CDR3 DNA sequence: TGTGCCAGCAGCCGTACAGGGCCGGGGCACGAGCAGTACGTC. The V call is TRBV13, the J call TRBJ2-7, with D maybe TRBD1 (6 bases). Germline V gene data show CDR1 as PRHDT and CDR2 as FYEKMQ (reference sequence). The CDR3 spans 14 residues. V lost 5 bases and J 5 bases, leaving 16 bases between the germline ends.

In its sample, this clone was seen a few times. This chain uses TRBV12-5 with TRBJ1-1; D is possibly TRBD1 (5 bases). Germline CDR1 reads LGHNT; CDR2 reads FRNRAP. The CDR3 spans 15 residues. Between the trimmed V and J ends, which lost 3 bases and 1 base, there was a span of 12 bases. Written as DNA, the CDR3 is TGTGCTAGTGGTTTTATGACAGACCAGAACACTGAAGCTTTCTTT. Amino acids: CASGFMTDQNTEAFF.

CDR3 in DNA: TGTGCCAGTAGACGACAGGGACGCACCGGGGAGCTGTTTTTT. Amino acid sequence: CASRRQGRTGELFF. The V gene is TRBV19, the J gene TRBJ2-2; TRBD1 aligns across 7 bases. J lost 4 bases, V lost 6 bases, and 5 bases had no gene match. The CDR3 has 14 residues. CDR1 is LNHDA, CDR2 SQIVND, per germline (reference sequence).

CDR3 sequence reads: CASRPIQENQPQHF. In DNA, the CDR3 is TGTGCCAGCAGACCTATACAGGAAAATCAGCCCCAGCATTTT. This sequence joins TRBV2 and TRBJ1-5; a possible D gene is TRBD1 (5 bases). The CDR3 loop spans 14 amino acids. In germline, CDR1 is SNHLY, CDR2 FYNNEI. V lost 6 bases to trimming and J lost 4 bases, with 13 bases between them.

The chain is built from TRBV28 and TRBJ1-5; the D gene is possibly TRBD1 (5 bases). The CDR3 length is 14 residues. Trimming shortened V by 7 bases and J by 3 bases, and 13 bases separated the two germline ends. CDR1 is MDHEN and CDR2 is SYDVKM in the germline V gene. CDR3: CASMSFRANQPQHF. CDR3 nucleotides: TGTGCCAGCATGTCTTTCAGGGCCAATCAGCCCCAGCATTTT.

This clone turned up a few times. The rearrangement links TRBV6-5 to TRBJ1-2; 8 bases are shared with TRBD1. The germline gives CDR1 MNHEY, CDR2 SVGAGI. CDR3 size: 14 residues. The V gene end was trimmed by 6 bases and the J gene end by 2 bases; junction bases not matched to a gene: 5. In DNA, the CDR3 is TGTGCCAGCAGCCGAGGGGACAGGAACTATGGCTACACCTTC. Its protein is CASSRGDRNYGYTF.